The rows below give T cell receptor beta chains drawn from one sample of a study of early T cells in non-severe SARS-CoV-2 infection. TCRdb used MiXCR to reprocess the 5' RACE reads, holding one entry per CDR3 protein. The sample carries 50,000 to 80,000 distinct CDR3 sequences, over 4% recorded once. Sequencing was carried out using whole blood. The source is an adult who was a healthcare worker with PCR-confirmed SARS-CoV-2 infection or an uninfected control (not recorded which). The CDR3 runs from the conserved cysteine through the conserved F or W. A D gene is named only where the DNA matches it firmly. Some rows have no size entry. The others give once, few or many, or a class for an expanded clone.

many,TRBJ1-2,.,12,TRBV4-2,TGTGCCAGCAGCCAAGAGGGCTTTGGCTACACCTTC,CASSQEGFGYTF
many,TRBJ2-5,TRBD2,14,TRBV20-1,TGCAGTGCCACCTTACTAGCGGGACAAGAGACCCAGTACTTC,CSATLLAGQETQYF
many,TRBJ1-1,.,14,TRBV7-9,TGTGCCAGCAGCTTAGACGGGAAACTCGCTGAAGCTTTCTTT,CASSLDGKLAEAFF
few,TRBJ2-2,TRBD2,13,TRBV25-1,TGTGCCAGCCTGGGACTATTTTACGGGGAGCTGTTTTTT,CASLGLFYGELFF
many,TRBJ2-2,TRBD2,17,TRBV6-2/TRBV6-3,TGTGCCAGCAGCACCGGGACTAGCGGGACATTCACCGGGGAGCTGTTTTTT,CASSTGTSGTFTGELFF
many,TRBJ1-2,.,15,TRBV6-5,TGTGCCAGCAGCCTGTACTCCGGGACGGGTTATGGCTACACCTTC,CASSLYSGTGYGYTF
few,TRBJ1-2,TRBD1,15,TRBV7-2,TGTGCCAGCAGCTTTACCAGGGACAGTAACTATGGCTACACCTTC,CASSFTRDSNYGYTF
.,TRBJ2-2,.,15,TRBV7-2,TGTGCCAGCAGCCCCCGGAGGGGGCTCACCGGGGAGCTGTTTTTT,CASSPRRGLTGELFF
many,TRBJ2-5,.,14,TRBV30,TGTGCCTGGACTCCATACAGAGGCCAAGAGACCCAGTACTTC,CAWTPYRGQETQYF
many,TRBJ1-2,TRBD1,14,TRBV6-6,TGTGCCAGCAGTCGGGACAGCCGAAACTATGGCTACACCTTC,CASSRDSRNYGYTF
.,TRBJ1-4,TRBD1,14,TRBV5-1,TGCGCCAGCAGCTACGATGGGACAGGCGAAAAACTGTTTTTT,CASSYDGTGEKLFF
many,TRBJ2-7,TRBD2,16,TRBV12-3/TRBV12-4,TGTGCCAGCAGTTTAGTGATCTCGGCGGGGGCCTACGAGCAGTACTTC,CASSLVISAGAYEQYF
many,TRBJ1-1,TRBD1,15,TRBV6-2/TRBV6-3,TGTGCCAGCAGCAAATCCGGGACAGCCAACACTGAAGCTTTCTTT,CASSKSGTANTEAFF
many,TRBJ2-7,.,13,TRBV19,TGTGCCAGTAATGTAGGGTTGTCCTACGAGCAGTACTTC,CASNVGLSYEQYF
many,TRBJ1-1,.,13,TRBV29-1,TGCAGCGTTGACTGGGGGGACGACACTGAAGCTTTCTTT,CSVDWGDDTEAFF
many,TRBJ2-3,TRBD1,15,TRBV19,TGTGCCAGTAGTGAAACAGGGGGCGCCGGGGATACGCAGTATTTT,CASSETGGAGDTQYF
few,TRBJ2-5,TRBD2,16,TRBV3-1,TGTGCCAGCAGCCGCAAAAGGACTAGCGGCCAAGAGACCCAGTACTTC,CASSRKRTSGQETQYF
many,TRBJ2-1,.,12,TRBV20-1,TGCAGTGCTAGAGTAGCCCACAATGAGCAGTTCTTC,CSARVAHNEQFF
many,TRBJ2-7,TRBD1,16,TRBV25-1,TGTGCCAGCAGTGAAGCCACCGGGACAGGCTCCTCCGAGCAGTACTTC,CASSEATGTGSSEQYF
many,TRBJ2-2,.,13,TRBV20-1,TGCAGTGCCATGACTGGAATTACCGGGGAGCTGTTTTTT,CSAMTGITGELFF
many,TRBJ1-6,.,13,TRBV15,TGTGCCACCAGCAGTCGAGGTGATTCACCCCTCCACTTT,CATSSRGDSPLHF
many,TRBJ2-6,.,13,TRBV29-1,TGCAGCGTTGGGGAGTTTGGGGCCAACGTCCTGACTTTC,CSVGEFGANVLTF
many,TRBJ2-3,.,14,TRBV7-2,TGTGCCAGCACGCCTGGAGGGCCGGCAGATACGCAGTATTTT,CASTPGGPADTQYF
few,TRBJ2-1,.,12,TRBV11-2,TGTGCCAGCAGCTTAGGTCACAATGAGCAGTTCTTC,CASSLGHNEQFF
many,TRBJ2-3,TRBD2,16,TRBV10-3,TGTGCCATCAGTGACCCGACTAGCGGGAGAACAGATACGCAGTATTTT,CAISDPTSGRTDTQYF
many,TRBJ1-2,.,13,TRBV18,TGTGCCAGCTCACGCTCAGACACCTATGGCTACACCTTC,CASSRSDTYGYTF
.,TRBJ2-7,.,14,TRBV19,TGTGCCAGTAGTATCTCCGGACAGTCCTCCGAGCAGTACTTC,CASSISGQSSEQYF
few,TRBJ2-7,TRBD2,11,TRBV29-1,TGCAGCGGGGGACTAGCCTACGAGCAGTACTTC,CSGGLAYEQYF
.,TRBJ2-7,.,15,TRBV28,TGTGCCAGCAGCTATACAGGGACTTTCTCCTACGAGCAGTACTTC,CASSYTGTFSYEQYF
many,TRBJ2-1,.,12,TRBV11-3,TGTGCCAGCAGCCGTGGGGGGAATGAGCAGTTCTTC,CASSRGGNEQFF
.,TRBJ1-2,.,13,TRBV3-1,TGTGCCAGCAGCATCATCGACTCCTATGGCTACACCTTC,CASSIIDSYGYTF
many,TRBJ2-3,.,16,TRBV7-2,TGTGCCAGCAGCTTAGGCAGGTCGGTGGGCACAGATACGCAGTATTTT,CASSLGRSVGTDTQYF
many,TRBJ2-1,TRBD1,15,TRBV7-6,TGTGCCAGCAGCTCGGGACAGGTTCACAGCAATGAGCAGTTCTTC,CASSSGQVHSNEQFF
many,TRBJ2-3,.,15,TRBV7-6,TGTGCCAGCAGTAAAGGGACGCTTAAGACAGATACGCAGTATTTT,CASSKGTLKTDTQYF
many,TRBJ2-3,TRBD2,14,TRBV5-5,TGTGCCAGCAGCTCGACCGGGGGGTCAGATACGCAGTATTTT,CASSSTGGSDTQYF
many,TRBJ1-2,.,16,TRBV25-1,TGTGCCAGCAGTGAATTTGGACCAGGCAGGGACTATGGCTACACCTTC,CASSEFGPGRDYGYTF
few,TRBJ2-7,.,16,TRBV4-1,TGCGCCAGCAGCCAATACTCGGCAGCGGCTACTTACGAGCAGTACTTC,CASSQYSAAATYEQYF
many,TRBJ2-2,.,14,TRBV14,TGTGCCAGCAGCCAATCGCGGGACACCGGGGAGCTGTTTTTT,CASSQSRDTGELFF
.,TRBJ2-3,.,16,TRBV7-2,TGTGCCAGCAGCGCAAACCACCGGGGGGCCCCAGATACGCAGTATTTT,CASSANHRGAPDTQYF
many,TRBJ1-3,.,14,TRBV7-2,TGTGCCAGCAGCTTATATGGATCCGGAAACACCATATATTTT,CASSLYGSGNTIYF
.,TRBJ2-3,.,11,TRBV6-1,TGTGCCTGCGGGACGGGGGATACGCAGTATTTT,CACGTGDTQYF
many,TRBJ2-1,.,15,TRBV19,TGTGCCAGTAGTATCCGGCGGAGCTCCTACAATGAGCAGTTCTTC,CASSIRRSSYNEQFF
many,TRBJ1-2,TRBD1,18,TRBV19,TGTGCCAGTAGTATCGGCAGGGGGCGTTTGTCGGTCCACTATGGCTACACCTTC,CASSIGRGRLSVHYGYTF
.,TRBJ1-1,.,14,TRBV18,TGTGCCAGCTCACCGGACACCGGGGTGATTGAAGCTTTCTTT,CASSPDTGVIEAFF
many,TRBJ2-7,.,13,TRBV11-2,TGTGCCAGCAGTCCCCTGTTTCCCTACGAGCAGTACTTC,CASSPLFPYEQYF
many,TRBJ2-7,TRBD2,17,TRBV20-1,TGCAGTGCTAGAGCCCGTCTGCTAGCGGGAGGTCATGGCAAGCAGTACTTC,CSARARLLAGGHGKQYF
.,TRBJ2-3,TRBD2,15,TRBV6-1,TGTGCCAGCAACCTAGCGGGAGGGCTAAGAGATACGCAGTATTTT,CASNLAGGLRDTQYF
many,TRBJ2-2,.,15,TRBV29-1,TGCAGCGTTGAAAACCCCCGTGGGCGAACCGGGGAGCTGTTTTTT,CSVENPRGRTGELFF
few,TRBJ2-1,.,15,TRBV3-1,TGTGCCAGCAGCCAGAACCAGGGACTTCTCAATGAGCAGTTCTTC,CASSQNQGLLNEQFF
.,TRBJ2-1,TRBD2,16,TRBV5-1,TGCGCCAGCAGCTCAGCTAGCGGGGGGTTAGCCAATGAGCAGTTCTTC,CASSSASGGLANEQFF
many,TRBJ2-2,TRBD1,15,TRBV7-3,TGTGCCAGCAGCTCTACAGGGGGCGCCACCGGGGAGCTGTTTTTT,CASSSTGGATGELFF
few,TRBJ2-6,.,15,TRBV5-4,TGTGCCAGCAGCTTGAGAACTACTGGGGCCAACGTCCTGACTTTC,CASSLRTTGANVLTF
many,TRBJ2-6,TRBD1,19,TRBV2,TGTGCCAGCAGTGACCCTAGGACAGGGTACCCCTCTGGGGCCAACGTCCTGACTTTC,CASSDPRTGYPSGANVLTF
many,TRBJ1-1,TRBD1,14,TRBV18,TGTGCCAGCTCACCAATTGCACAGGGGACTGAAGCTTTCTTT,CASSPIAQGTEAFF
many,TRBJ1-1,.,11,TRBV29-1,TGCAGTTGGGGCATGAACACTGAAGCTTTCTTT,CSWGMNTEAFF